This T cell receptor beta chain came from a study of blood T cell repertoires in COVID-19. Original processing notes: For nucleated cells, counts were estimated from reference gene primer amplification. TCRdb's table, derived via immunoSEQ multiplex PCR, lists solely in-frame clones and lacks some. V, J and clone size were drawn from that table, and D and trimming were deduced from the DNA. The repertoire holds about 64,000 clones, 88% seen once, with roughly 9.1% in the top ten. The CDR3 spans 17 residues. Germline V gene lookup returns CDR1 MGHRA and CDR2 YSYEKL. Deletions cut 1 base from V and 0 bases from J, with 12 bases between.

The TCR sequence derives from a woman in her thirties or forties who had recovered from COVID-19. The V and J genes are TRBV4-1 and TRBJ2-2, with D perhaps matching TRBD1 (5 bases). Specimen: PBMCs or T cells enriched from blood (not recorded which). The CDR3 reads CASSQAARATNTGELFF. The CDR3 coding sequence is TGCGCCAGCAGCCAAGCCGCCAGGGCTACGAACACCGGGGAGCTGTTTTTT.